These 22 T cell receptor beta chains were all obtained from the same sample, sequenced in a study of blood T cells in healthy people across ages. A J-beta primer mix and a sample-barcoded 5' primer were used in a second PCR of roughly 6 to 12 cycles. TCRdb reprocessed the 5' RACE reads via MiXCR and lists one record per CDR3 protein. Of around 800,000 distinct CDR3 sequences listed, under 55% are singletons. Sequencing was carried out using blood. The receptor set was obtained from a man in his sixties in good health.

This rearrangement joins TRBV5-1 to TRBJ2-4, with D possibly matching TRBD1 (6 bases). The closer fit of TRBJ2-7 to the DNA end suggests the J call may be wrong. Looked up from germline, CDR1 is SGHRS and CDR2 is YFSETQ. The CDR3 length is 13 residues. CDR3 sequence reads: CASSRDTAYEQYF. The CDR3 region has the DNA TGCGCCAGCAGCCGGGACACAGCCTACGAGCAGTACTTC.

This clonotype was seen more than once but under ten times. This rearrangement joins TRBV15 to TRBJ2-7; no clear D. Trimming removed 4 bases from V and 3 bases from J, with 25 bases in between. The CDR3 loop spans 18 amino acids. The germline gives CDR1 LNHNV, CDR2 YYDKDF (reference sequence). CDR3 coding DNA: TGTGCCACCAGCAACCCTTCTAACGTAGACCCATGGCACTACGAGCAGTACTTC. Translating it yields CATSNPSNVDPWHYEQYF.

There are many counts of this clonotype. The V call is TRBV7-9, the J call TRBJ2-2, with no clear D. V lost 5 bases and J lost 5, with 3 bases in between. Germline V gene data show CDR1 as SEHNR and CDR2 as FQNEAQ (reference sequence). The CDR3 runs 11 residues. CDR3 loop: CASSATGELFF. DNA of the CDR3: TGTGCCAGCAGCGCAACCGGGGAGCTGTTTTTT.

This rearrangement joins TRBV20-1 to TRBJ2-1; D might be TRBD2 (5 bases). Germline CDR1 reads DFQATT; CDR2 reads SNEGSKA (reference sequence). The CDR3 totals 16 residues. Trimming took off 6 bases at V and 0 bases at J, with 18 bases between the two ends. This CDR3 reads CSAEELAASSYNEQFF. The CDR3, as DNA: TGCAGTGCCGAAGAGCTAGCCGCTAGCTCCTACAATGAGCAGTTCTTC.

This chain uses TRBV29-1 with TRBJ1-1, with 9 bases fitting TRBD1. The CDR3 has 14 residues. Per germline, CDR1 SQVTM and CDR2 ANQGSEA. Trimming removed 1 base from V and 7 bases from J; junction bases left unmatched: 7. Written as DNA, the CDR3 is TGCAGCGTTGAAGCACCGGGACAGGGAAATGAAGCTTTCTTT. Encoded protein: CSVEAPGQGNEAFF. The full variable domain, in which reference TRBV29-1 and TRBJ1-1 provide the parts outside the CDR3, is SAVISQKPSRDICQRGTSLTIQCQVDSQVTMMFWYRQQPGQSLTLIATANQGSEATYESGFVIDKFPISRPNLTFSTLTVSNMSPEDSSIYLCSVEAPGQGNEAFFGQGTRLTVV.

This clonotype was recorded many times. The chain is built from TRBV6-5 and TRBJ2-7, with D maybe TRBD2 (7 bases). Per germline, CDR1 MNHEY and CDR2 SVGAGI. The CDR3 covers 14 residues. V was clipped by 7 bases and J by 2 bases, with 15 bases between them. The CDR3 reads CASKLGGGTYEQYF. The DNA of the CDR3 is TGTGCCAGCAAGCTAGGGGGGGGGACCTACGAGCAGTACTTC.

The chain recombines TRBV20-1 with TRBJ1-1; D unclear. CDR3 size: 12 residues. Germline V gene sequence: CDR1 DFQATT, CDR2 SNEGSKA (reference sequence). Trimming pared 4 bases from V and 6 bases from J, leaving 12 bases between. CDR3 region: CSAIFANAEAFF. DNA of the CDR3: TGCAGTGCTATCTTTGCTAACGCTGAAGCTTTCTTT.

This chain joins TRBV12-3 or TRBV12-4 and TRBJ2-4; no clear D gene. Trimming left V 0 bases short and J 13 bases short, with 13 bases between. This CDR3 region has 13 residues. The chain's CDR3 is CASSLAGGNKQYF. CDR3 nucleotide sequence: TGTGCCAGCAGTTTAGCTGGCGGAAACAAGCAGTACTTC.

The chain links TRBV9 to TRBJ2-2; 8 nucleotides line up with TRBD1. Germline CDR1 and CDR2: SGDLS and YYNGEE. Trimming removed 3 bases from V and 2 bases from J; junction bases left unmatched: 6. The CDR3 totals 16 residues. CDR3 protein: CASSDRQGTNTGELFF. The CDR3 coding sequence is TGTGCCAGCAGCGATCGACAGGGGACTAACACCGGGGAGCTGTTTTTT.

CDR3: CASDPGHLSYNEQYF. In DNA form, the CDR3 reads TGTGCCAGCGATCCGGGACACCTTTCCTACAATGAGCAGTACTTC. This chain uses TRBV9 with TRBJ2-7; TRBD1 is a possible D gene (6 bases). The germline gives CDR1 SGDLS, CDR2 YYNGEE. V shed 7 bases and J shed 7 bases, with 24 bases lying between them. The CDR3 has 15 amino acids.

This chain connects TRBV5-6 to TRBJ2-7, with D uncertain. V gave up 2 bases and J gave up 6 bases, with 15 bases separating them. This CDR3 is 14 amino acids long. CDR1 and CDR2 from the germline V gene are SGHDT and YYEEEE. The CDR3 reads CASSFVLGHGEQYF. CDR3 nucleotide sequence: TGTGCCAGCAGCTTTGTTCTGGGCCACGGCGAGCAGTACTTC.

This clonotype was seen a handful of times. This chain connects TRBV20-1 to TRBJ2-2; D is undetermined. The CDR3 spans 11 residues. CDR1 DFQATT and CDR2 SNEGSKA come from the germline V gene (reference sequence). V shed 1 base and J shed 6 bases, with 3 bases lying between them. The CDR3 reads CSARAPGELFF. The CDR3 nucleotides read TGCAGTGCTAGAGCCCCCGGGGAGCTGTTTTTT.

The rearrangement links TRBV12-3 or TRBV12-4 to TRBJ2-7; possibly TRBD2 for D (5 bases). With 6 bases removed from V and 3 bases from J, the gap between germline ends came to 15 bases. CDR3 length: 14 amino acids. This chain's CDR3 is CASSYQRRGYEQYF. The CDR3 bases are TGTGCCAGCAGCTACCAGCGCCGGGGCTACGAGCAGTACTTC.

CDR3 region: CASSPPGRDHSYEQYF. The DNA for the CDR3 is TGTGCCAGCAGCCCACCGGGGAGGGACCACTCCTACGAGCAGTACTTC. V is TRBV3-1 and J is TRBJ2-7; 7 nucleotides match TRBD2. The CDR3 extends over 16 amino acids. Germline CDR1 and CDR2: LGHDT and YNNKEL (reference sequence). Unmatched junction bases numbered 9, after V lost 4 bases and J lost 0 bases.

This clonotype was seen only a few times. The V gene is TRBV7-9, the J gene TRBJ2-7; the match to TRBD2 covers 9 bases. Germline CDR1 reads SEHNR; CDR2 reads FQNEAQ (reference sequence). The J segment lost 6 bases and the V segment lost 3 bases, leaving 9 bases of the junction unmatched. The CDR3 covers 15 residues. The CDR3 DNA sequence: TGTGCCAGCAGCTTTCTAGCGGGATCAACCCCCGAGCAGTACTTC. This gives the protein CASSFLAGSTPEQYF.

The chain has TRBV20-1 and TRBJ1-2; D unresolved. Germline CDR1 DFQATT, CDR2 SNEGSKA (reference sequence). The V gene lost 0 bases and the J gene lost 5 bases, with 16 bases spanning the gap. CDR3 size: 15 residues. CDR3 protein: CSARDPRRPTYGYTF. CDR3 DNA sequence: TGCAGTGCTAGAGATCCCCGACGACCCACTTATGGCTACACCTTC.

CDR3 loop: CASKKGAVQETQYF. Written as DNA, the CDR3 is TGTGCCAGCAAAAAAGGGGCGGTCCAAGAGACCCAGTACTTC. The chain employs TRBV6-2 or TRBV6-3 and TRBJ2-7; a weak D match, TRBD1 (5 bases). The end of the DNA aligns better with TRBJ2-5, so the J call may be wrong. CDR1 is MNHEY, CDR2 SVGEGT, per germline. CDR3 length: 14 residues.

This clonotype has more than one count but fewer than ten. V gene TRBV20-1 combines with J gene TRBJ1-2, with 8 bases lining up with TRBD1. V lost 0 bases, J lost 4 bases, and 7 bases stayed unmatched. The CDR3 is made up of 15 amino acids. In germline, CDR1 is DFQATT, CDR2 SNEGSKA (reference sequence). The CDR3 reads CSARDRDRRIYGYTF. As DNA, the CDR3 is TGCAGTGCTAGAGATCGGGACAGGCGAATCTATGGCTACACCTTC.

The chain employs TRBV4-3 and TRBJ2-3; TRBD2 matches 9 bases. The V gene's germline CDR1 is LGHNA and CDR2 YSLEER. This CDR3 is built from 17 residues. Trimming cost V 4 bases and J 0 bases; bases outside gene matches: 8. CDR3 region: CASSLVPTSGSTDTQYF. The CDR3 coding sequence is TGCGCCAGCAGCCTCGTACCGACTAGCGGTAGCACAGATACGCAGTATTTT.

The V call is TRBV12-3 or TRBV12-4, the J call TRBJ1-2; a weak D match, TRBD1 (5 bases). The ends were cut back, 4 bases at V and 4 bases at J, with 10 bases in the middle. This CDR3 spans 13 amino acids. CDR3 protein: CASSYRHGYGYTF. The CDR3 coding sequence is TGTGCCAGCAGTTACAGGCACGGCTATGGCTACACCTTC.

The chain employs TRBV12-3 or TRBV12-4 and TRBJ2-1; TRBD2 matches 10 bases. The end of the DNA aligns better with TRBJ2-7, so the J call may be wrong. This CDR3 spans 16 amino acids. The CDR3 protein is CASNSRGAGGNNEQYF. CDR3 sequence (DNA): TGTGCCAGCAATTCGCGGGGAGCGGGGGGGAACAATGAGCAGTACTTC.

The CDR3 region has the DNA TGTGCCAGCAGCGCGGTGGGCCACAATGAGCAGTTCTTC. This gives the protein CASSAVGHNEQFF. This rearrangement joins TRBV7-2 to TRBJ2-1; D unresolved. V dropped 5 bases and J dropped 5 bases, with 10 bases sitting between them. Germline V gives CDR1 SGHTA, CDR2 FQGNSA. CDR3 length equals 13 residues. Full variable domain (outside the CDR3, taken from reference TRBV7-2 and TRBJ2-1): GAGVSQSPSNKVTEKGKDVELRCDPISGHTALYWYRQSLGQGLEFLIYFQGNSAPDKSGLPSDRFSAERTGGSVSTLTIQRTQQEDSAVYLCASSAVGHNEQFFGPGTRLTVL.